This TCR beta chain is from a study of blood T cell repertoires in COVID-19. Across the whole study: Acute-phase and convalescent COVID-19 samples originated in the United States, Italy and Spain. The analysed material was cDNA or gDNA that came from T cells, B-cell-depleted T cells, or PBMCs.

The CDR3 length is 15 residues. CDR1 MNHNY and CDR2 SVGAGI come from the germline V gene (reference sequence). With 6 bases clipped from V and 7 bases from J, the junction kept 11 bases outside the gene matches. The authors' processing: The assay estimated nucleated cells by amplifying reference gene primers. Only in-frame clones appear in the TCRdb table, and some are missing; sequencing was by immunoSEQ multiplex PCR. Clone size and V and J calls were adopted from that table, with D and trimming inferred from the DNA. The top ten clones hold around 1.6% of a sample with around 140,000 clones, around 90% of them seen once.

Sequencing was carried out using peripheral blood. V is TRBV6-6 and J is TRBJ1-5; 8 nucleotides match TRBD1. The source is a human donor in a cohort sampled during active COVID-19. Here the CDR3 DNA reads TGTGCCAGCAGAAACCGGGACAGGCATCGGCAGCCCCAGCATTTT. Translation gives CASRNRDRHRQPQHF.